This passage covers 5 T cell receptor beta chains from one sample sequenced in a study of shared clonotypes between healthy human individuals. Using immunoSEQ multiplex PCR, the repertoire was profiled, and TCRdb retains in-frame clones only, with some absent. The table lists roughly 2.6 million clones, over 85% of them singletons. Sequenced input: naive CD4+ T cells sorted from blood. Sample subset: CD45RA+ positively selected. Source of these receptors: a man in his late teens or twenties in good health.

The chain links TRBV10-3 to TRBJ2-3; the match to TRBD2 covers 14 bases. With V trimmed by 5 bases and J by 2 bases, 6 bases remained unmatched. The CDR3 runs to 17 residues. Germline V gives CDR1 ENHRY, CDR2 SYGVKD. CDR3 protein: CAISTRTSGRLTDTQYF. CDR3 in DNA: TGTGCCATCAGTACAAGGACTAGCGGGAGGCTCACAGATACGCAGTATTTT.

The rearrangement uses TRBV27 and TRBJ1-5; 11 nucleotides agree with TRBD1. Per germline, CDR1 MNHEY and CDR2 SMNVEV (reference sequence). The CDR3 spans 14 residues. V dropped 6 bases and J dropped 4; count of bases not matched to a gene: 2. The CDR3 is CASRGQGGNQPQHF. CDR3 bases: TGTGCCAGCAGGGGACAGGGGGGGAATCAGCCCCAGCATTTT.

The chain combines TRBV9 with TRBJ2-7, with TRBD2 identical over 8 bases. The CDR3 runs 15 residues. The junction had 6 bases not matched to a gene; V was cut back by 4 bases and J by 0 bases. CDR1 is SGDLS and CDR2 is YYNGEE in the germline V gene. DNA of the CDR3: TGTGCCAGCAGCTTAGACGGGACTAGCTCCTACGAGCAGTACTTC. Its translation is CASSLDGTSSYEQYF.

The chain carries TRBV28 and TRBJ2-7; 8 nucleotides align to TRBD2. Germline V CDR1 and CDR2: MDHEN, SYDVKM. The CDR3 consists of 14 residues. V lost 7 bases to trimming and J lost 0 bases; unmatched junction nucleotides: 5. Here the CDR3 DNA reads TGTGCCAGCATTTCGGGGGGGCTCTCCTACGAGCAGTACTTC. This codes for CASISGGLSYEQYF.

The chain uses TRBV7-6 and TRBJ1-4; TRBD1 is a possible D gene (6 bases). Germline CDR1 and CDR2: SGHVS and FNYEAQ. With 1 base removed from V and 7 bases from J, the gap between germline ends came to 16 bases. This CDR3 has 16 residues. This chain's CDR3 is CASSLGGTTLGEKLFF. CDR3 sequence (DNA): TGTGCCAGCAGCTTAGGGGGGACAACACTCGGTGAAAAACTGTTTTTT.